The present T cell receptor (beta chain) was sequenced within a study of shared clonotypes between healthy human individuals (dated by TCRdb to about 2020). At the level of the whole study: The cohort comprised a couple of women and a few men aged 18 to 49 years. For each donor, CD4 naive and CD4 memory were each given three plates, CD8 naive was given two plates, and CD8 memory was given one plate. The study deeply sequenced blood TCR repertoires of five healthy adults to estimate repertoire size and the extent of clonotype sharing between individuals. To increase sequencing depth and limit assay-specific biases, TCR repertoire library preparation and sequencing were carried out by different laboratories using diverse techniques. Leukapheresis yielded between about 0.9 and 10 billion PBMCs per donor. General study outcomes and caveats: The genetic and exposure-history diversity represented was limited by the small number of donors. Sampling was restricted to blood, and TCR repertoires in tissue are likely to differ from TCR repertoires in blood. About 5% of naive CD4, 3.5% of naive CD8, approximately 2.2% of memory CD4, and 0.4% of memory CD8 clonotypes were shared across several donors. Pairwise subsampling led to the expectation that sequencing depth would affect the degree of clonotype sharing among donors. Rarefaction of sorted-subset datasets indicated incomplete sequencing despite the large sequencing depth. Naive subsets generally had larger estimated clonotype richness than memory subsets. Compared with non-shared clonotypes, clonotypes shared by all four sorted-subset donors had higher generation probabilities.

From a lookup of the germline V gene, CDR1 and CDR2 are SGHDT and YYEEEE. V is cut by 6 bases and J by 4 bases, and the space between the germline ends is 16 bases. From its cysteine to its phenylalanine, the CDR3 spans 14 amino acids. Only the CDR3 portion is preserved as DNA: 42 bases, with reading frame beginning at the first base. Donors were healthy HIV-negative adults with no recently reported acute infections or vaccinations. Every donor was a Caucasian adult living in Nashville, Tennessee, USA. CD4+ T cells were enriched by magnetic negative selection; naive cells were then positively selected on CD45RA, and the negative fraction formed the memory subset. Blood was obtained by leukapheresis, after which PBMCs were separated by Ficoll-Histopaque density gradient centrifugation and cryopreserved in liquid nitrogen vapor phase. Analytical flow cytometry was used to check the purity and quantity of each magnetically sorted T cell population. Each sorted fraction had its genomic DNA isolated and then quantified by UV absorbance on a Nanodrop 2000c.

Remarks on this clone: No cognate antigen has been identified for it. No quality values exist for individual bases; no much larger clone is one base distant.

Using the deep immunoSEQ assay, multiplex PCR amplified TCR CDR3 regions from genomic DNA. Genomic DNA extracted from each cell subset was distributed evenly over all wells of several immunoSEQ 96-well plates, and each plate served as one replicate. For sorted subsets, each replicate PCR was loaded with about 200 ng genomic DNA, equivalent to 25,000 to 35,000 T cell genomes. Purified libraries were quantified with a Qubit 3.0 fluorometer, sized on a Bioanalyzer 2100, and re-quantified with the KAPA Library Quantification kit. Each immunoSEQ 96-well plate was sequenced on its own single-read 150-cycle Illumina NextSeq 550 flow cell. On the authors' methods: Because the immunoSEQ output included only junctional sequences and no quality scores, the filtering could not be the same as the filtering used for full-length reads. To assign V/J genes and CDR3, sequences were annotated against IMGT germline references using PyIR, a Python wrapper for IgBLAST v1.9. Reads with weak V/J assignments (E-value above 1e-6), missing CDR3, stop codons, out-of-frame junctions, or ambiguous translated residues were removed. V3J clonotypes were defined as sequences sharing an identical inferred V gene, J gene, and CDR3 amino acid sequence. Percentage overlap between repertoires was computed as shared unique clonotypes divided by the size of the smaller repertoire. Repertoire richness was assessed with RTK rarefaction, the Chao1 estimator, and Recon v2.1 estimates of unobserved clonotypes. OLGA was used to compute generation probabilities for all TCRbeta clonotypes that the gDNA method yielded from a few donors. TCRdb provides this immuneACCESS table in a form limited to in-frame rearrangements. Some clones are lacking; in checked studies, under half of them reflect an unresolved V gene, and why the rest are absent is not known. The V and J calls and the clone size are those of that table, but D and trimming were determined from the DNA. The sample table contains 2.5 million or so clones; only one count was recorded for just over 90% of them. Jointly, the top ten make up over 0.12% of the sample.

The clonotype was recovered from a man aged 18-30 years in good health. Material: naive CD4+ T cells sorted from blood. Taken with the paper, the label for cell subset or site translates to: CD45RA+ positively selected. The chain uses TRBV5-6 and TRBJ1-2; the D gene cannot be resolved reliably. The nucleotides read TGTGCCAGCACCAATCAGGTTATAGGCTATGGCTACACCTTC. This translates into CASTNQVIGYGYTF.